One sample yielded the 15 T cell receptor beta chains listed below, sequenced in a study of cytomegalovirus exposure and HLA in healthy donors. The PCR was carried out with 60 Vbeta primers and 13 Jbeta primers. The protocol was immunoSEQ multiplex PCR, while the TCRdb copy is restricted to in-frame clones and leaves out a portion. The sample contains 100,000 to 150,000 clones, 75% to 80% of which appear only once. Sequenced material: PBMCs. Receptors were obtained from a man aged 35-49 years in good health and CMV-seronegative.

This chain uses TRBV30 with TRBJ2-2, with a tentative D call TRBD1 (6 bases). CDR1 and CDR2 (germline): GTSNPN, SVGIG (reference sequence). Deletions cut 3 bases from V and 2 bases from J, with 10 bases between. The CDR3 contains 14 residues. The CDR3 is CAWRGRGNTGELFF. The CDR3 bases are TGTGCCTGGAGAGGCAGGGGTAACACCGGGGAGCTGTTTTTT. The full variable domain, its missing parts supplied by reference TRBV30 and TRBJ2-2, is SQTIHQWPATLVQPVGSPLSLECTVEGTSNPNLYWYRQAAGRGLQLLFYSVGIGQISSEVPQNLSASRPQDRQFILSSKKLLLSDSGFYLCAWRGRGNTGELFFGEGSRLTVL.

The chain carries TRBV7-3 and TRBJ2-3; maybe TRBD2 (5 bases). V was trimmed by 0 bases and J by 0 bases, leaving 16 bases between them. The germline V gene has CDR1 SGHTA and CDR2 FQGTGA. The CDR3 is made up of 18 amino acids. CDR3 coding DNA: TGTGCCAGCAGCTTAACGGGAGACGGGAACCCTAGCACAGATACGCAGTATTTT. Amino acids: CASSLTGDGNPSTDTQYF.

This clone was observed a handful of times. The rearrangement joins TRBV2 to TRBJ1-6, with 10 bases fitting TRBD1. V trimming: 5 bases; J trimming: 7 bases; junction bases outside the gene matches: 8. Germline values: CDR1 SNHLY, CDR2 FYNNEI. This CDR3 spans 16 amino acids. CDR3 sequence: CASSPRQGAQNSPLHF. The CDR3 DNA reads TGTGCCAGCAGTCCCCGACAGGGGGCGCAGAATTCACCCCTCCACTTT.

V usage is TRBV2 and J usage is TRBJ2-1; 7 nucleotides line up with TRBD1. V was clipped by 11 bases and J by 7 bases; unmatched bases: 14. Looked up from germline, CDR1 is SNHLY and CDR2 is FYNNEI. The CDR3 sequence is 14 residues long. The CDR3 here is CASSDRAKGNEQFF. CDR3 in DNA: TGTGCCTCGAGCGACAGGGCGAAGGGGAATGAGCAGTTCTTC. Full variable domain (rest looked up from reference TRBV2 and TRBJ2-1): EPEVTQTPSHQVTQMGQEVILRCVPISNHLYFYWYRQILGQKVEFLVSFYNNEISEKSEIFDDQFSVERPDGSNFTLKIRSTKLEDSAMYFCASSDRAKGNEQFFGPGTRLTVL.

This chain uses TRBV25-1 with TRBJ2-7; TRBD1 aligns across 10 bases. Germline lookup yields CDR1 MGHDK and CDR2 SYGVNS. The CDR3 runs to 14 residues. V lost 3 bases and J lost 6; bases outside the gene matches: 5. The CDR3 loop is CASSETGGWIEQYF. The CDR3 DNA is TGTGCCAGCAGTGAGACAGGGGGCTGGATCGAGCAGTACTTC.

The J gene is TRBJ2-7, the V gene TRBV28, with TRBD1 as a possible D gene (5 bases). The CDR3 is 15 amino acids. The ends were cut back, 1 base at V and 6 bases at J, with 16 bases in the middle. Germline CDR1 reads MDHEN; CDR2 reads SYDVKM. As DNA, the CDR3 is TGTGCCAGCAGTTTATCCCGGCAGGGCAGGGCCGAGCAGTACTTC. Protein: CASSLSRQGRAEQYF. Looking up the rest from reference TRBV28 and TRBJ2-7 gives the full variable domain: DVKVTQSSRYLVKRTGEKVFLECVQDMDHENMFWYRQDPGLGLRLIYFSYDVKMKEKGDIPEGYSVSREKKERFSLILESASTNQTSMYLCASSLSRQGRAEQYFGPGTRLTVT.

V is TRBV7-6 and J is TRBJ1-1; possibly TRBD1 for D (5 bases). The CDR3 is 14 amino acids. The germline V and J ends were trimmed by 4 bases and 4 bases, with 13 bases remaining between them. The germline gives CDR1 SGHVS, CDR2 FNYEAQ. The CDR3 coding sequence is TGTGCCAGCAGCTCCAGCGGAGGGGTCACTGAAGCTTTCTTT. The encoded protein is CASSSSGGVTEAFF.

The sample holds one count of this clone. Other DNA variants within this sample encode the same CDR3. The chain couples TRBV5-1 to TRBJ1-3, with TRBD1 matching 7 bases. Germline V CDR1 and CDR2: SGHRS, YFSETQ. With V trimmed by 4 bases and J by 2 bases, 6 bases remained unmatched. This CDR3 has 15 residues. In DNA form, the CDR3 reads TGCGCCAGCAGCAGCACAGGGGACCCTGGAAACACCATATATTTT. Translated: CASSSTGDPGNTIYF.

This rearrangement joins TRBV7-2 to TRBJ2-1; D possibly corresponds to TRBD2 (7 bases). Trimming shortened V by 2 bases and J by 8 bases, and 19 bases separated the two germline ends. The CDR3 has 16 residues. Germline V gene lookup returns CDR1 SGHTA and CDR2 FQGNSA. CDR3: CASSLMGTSGGDEQFF. Here the CDR3 DNA reads TGTGCCAGCAGCTTAATGGGGACAAGTGGGGGGGATGAGCAGTTCTTC.

J is TRBJ1-2 and V is TRBV14; D call uncertain. CDR1 is SGHDN, CDR2 FVKESK, per germline. The CDR3 totals 15 residues. V shed 0 bases and J shed 3 bases, with 11 bases lying between them. For the CDR3, the DNA is TGTGCCAGCAGCCAAGATGTGGGAGGGTACTATGGCTACACCTTC. This codes for CASSQDVGGYYGYTF.

This clone was found a few times. The V gene is TRBV9, the J gene TRBJ2-2, with TRBD1 matching over 7 bases. V shed 4 bases, J shed 1 base, and the junction held 10 bases outside the gene matches. There are 17 residues in the CDR3. CDR1 and CDR2 from the germline V gene are SGDLS and YYNGEE. CDR3 sequence: CASSPRDRMRNTGELFF. Here the CDR3 DNA reads TGTGCCAGCAGCCCCCGGGACAGAATGCGGAACACCGGGGAGCTGTTTTTT.

This chain uses TRBV4-1 with TRBJ1-2, with TRBD1 identical over 8 bases. From germline, CDR1 is MGHRA and CDR2 YSYEKL. This CDR3 region has 15 residues. With V trimmed by 3 bases and J by 3 bases, 6 bases remained unmatched. The CDR3 DNA reads TGCGCCAGCAGCCAGATGGGACAGGTCGACTATGGCTACACCTTC. As protein: CASSQMGQVDYGYTF.

This clone occurred a few times. The V call is TRBV4-2, the J call TRBJ1-4, with a weak D call TRBD1 (5 bases). CDR1 is LGHNA, CDR2 YNFKEQ, per germline. Between the trimmed V and J ends, which lost 4 bases and 3 bases, there was a span of 12 bases. The CDR3 totals 15 residues. The CDR3 nucleotides are TGTGCCAGCAGCCCGGGCGGGGCTTCTAATGAAAAACTGTTTTTT. Protein product: CASSPGGASNEKLFF.

On this clone: The junction differs from germline at one of its ends, possibly a read error. V and J are TRBV11-1 and TRBJ2-4; maybe TRBD2 (6 bases). The germline V gene encodes CDR1 SGHAT and CDR2 FQDESV (reference sequence). The CDR3 runs 16 residues. CDR3 sequence: CASSLDGGSAKNSQYF. In DNA form, the CDR3 reads TGTGCCAGCAGCTTAGACGGGGGATCGGCCAAAAACAGTCAGTACTTC.

This chain links TRBV12-5 with TRBJ2-5; 10 positions match TRBD1. The DNA end is a closer match to TRBJ2-7, so the J assignment may be wrong. Germline CDR1 is LGHNT and CDR2 is FRNRAP. The CDR3 covers 15 residues. The DNA for the CDR3 is TGTGCTAGTGGTTGGGACAGGGGCGAAGTTAACGAGCAGTACTTC. It yields the protein CASGWDRGEVNEQYF.